This T cell receptor (beta chain) comes out of a study of control samples from healthy donors and cancer patients. Trimming stripped 0 bases from V and 4 bases from J, with 13 bases between. CDR3 size: 15 residues. Germline V CDR1 and CDR2: LNHNV, YYDKDF (reference sequence). Sequencing used immunoSEQ multiplex PCR; TCRdb keeps in-frame clones, though not all of them. This sample contains about 190,000 clones. V is TRBV15 and J is TRBJ2-7; D possibly matches TRBD1 or TRBD2 (6 bases each). This receptor was identified in a woman younger than 45 in good health. Specimen: blood. CDR3 sequence reads: CATSRDYGGGYEQYF. The CDR3 region has the DNA TGTGCCACCAGCAGAGATTACGGGGGCGGGTACGAGCAGTACTTC.